This T cell receptor (beta chain) was identified in a study of blood T cells in healthy people across ages (dated by TCRdb to between 2014 and 2017). Regarding the research as a whole: In model experiments, template switching captured about one uniquely barcoded TCR beta cDNA molecule for every two T cells. Donors of different ages were randomly distributed across sequencing lanes to avoid experimental bias. Two additional independent replicas of 1 million unique cDNA reads from the same blood draw were analyzed for two donors (one aged 18 to 29 and one aged 80 or older). Using deep sequencing normalized with unique cDNA molecular identifiers, the study measured how TCR beta repertoire diversity changes with age. The donors were split into four age groups: young (average 16 years), middle-aged (about 40), aged (more than 60) and long-lived (roughly 88).

According to the germline V gene (reference sequence), CDR1 reads SEHNR and CDR2 reads FQNEAQ. Deletion took 4 bases off V and 2 bases off J, with a span of 18 bases between the germline ends. The CDR3 goes from the cysteine to the phenylalanine over 17 residues. Just the 51-base CDR3 DNA is kept, in frame starting at base 1. Systemically healthy Caucasian individuals from Russia, about 38 in total and aged roughly 6 to 100 years, were included as donors. Roughly 10 milliliters of peripheral blood were drawn from each donor into EDTA-treated Vacutainer tubes. Ficoll-Paque density-gradient centrifugation was used to isolate PBMCs, with at least 6 million per sample. Total RNA, at least 6 micrograms per sample, was extracted from PBMCs with Trizol reagent. For every donor, an aliquot of PBMCs went through flow cytometry to measure the percentages of naive CD45RAhigh/CD27high T cells. As for this clonotype: The antigen this receptor binds is unknown. Base qualities are not provided; no much larger clone lies one nucleotide away.

The library relied on 5' RACE. TCRdb lists the instrument as Illumina HiSeq 2500. A second PCR of roughly 6 to 11 cycles was run with a J-beta primer mix and a sample-barcoded 5' primer. Each TCR beta cDNA molecule received a unique molecular identifier from a template-switch 5' adaptor carrying 12 random nucleotides. At least 2.5 million CDR3-containing paired-end reads were obtained from each sample. The Mint cDNA synthesis kit, primed by a TRBC-specific oligonucleotide, was used to synthesize first-strand cDNA from all RNA. All cDNA was treated with uracil-DNA glycosylase and then went through a first 18-cycle PCR with the universal primers M1SS and BC2_uni_R. The paper's data handling went like this. Normalization of each sample was performed by random selection of 1 million high-quality reads, each carrying a distinct molecular identifier. Instead of being binned into consensus sequences, reads with shared molecular identifiers were discarded. CDR3 identification, clonotype clustering and error correction used MiTCR with a Q25 quality threshold and the strictest error-elimination algorithm. A nonparametric unseen species model with Euler transformation was used to estimate a lower bound on total TCR beta diversity. The public sequencing data were trimmed at Q25 with fastp and processed into clonotypes with MiXCR by TCRdb, which kept only in-frame beta chains. Each entry merges the rows of one CDR3 protein and shows their most common DNA and genes. What appears here as the V and J calls and clone size reflects TCRdb's work, not the paper's. The sample table shows over 1,200,000 distinct CDR3 sequences, and 45% to 70% are seen once. Of the sample, more than 6% is held by the ten largest clones.

What the authors observed across the whole study: Because donor CMV infection status was unknown, age-related changes in expanded clonotypes were potentially confounded. Observed TCR beta diversity per million T cells fell roughly linearly with age, and a significant reduction was already apparent by age roughly 40. The long-lived group showed more naive CD4+ T cells, fewer expanded clones and increased TCR diversity than the aged group, suggesting age selection. Conclusive comparison of naive and antigen-experienced compartments was prevented by the profiling of bulk unsorted PBMCs. There was a strong correlation between observed TCR beta diversity and the percentage of naive T cells measured by flow cytometry. Estimates of total diversity based on one million sequenced T cells were considered lower bounds and underestimates.

Material: blood. The chain employs TRBV7-9 and TRBJ2-1, and TRBD2 may be the D gene, going by 5 matching bases. This clonotype originated in a man younger than 35 in good health. The CDR3: CASSSRGARNTYNEQFF. The DNA reads as follows: TGTGCCAGCAGCTCCCGGGGTGCGCGGAACACCTACAATGAGCAGTTCTTC.